The 7 T cell receptor beta chains below come from one sample, sequenced in a study of T cell repertoires in cytomegalovirus infection. No antigen has been identified for these receptors. MiXCR, applied by TCRdb to the reads, yields one record per CDR3 protein. In the table there are around 900,000 distinct CDR3 sequences, approximately 32% of which are singletons. The sample in question was cultured CD8+ T cells from PBMCs, obtained from culture after CMV antigen stimulation. These receptors came from a human donor in good health (CMV status not recorded). Some clones in this sample may be carry-over from other donors' samples.

This clonotype was counted only a few times. The junction does not match germline at one end; this may be a read error. The chain joins TRBV7-7 to TRBJ2-1; no firm D call. The length of the CDR3 is 16 residues. Germline lookup yields CDR1 SSHAT and CDR2 FNYEAQ (reference sequence). CDR3 in amino acids: CASSLSLGSSYNEQFF. The CDR3, as DNA: TGTGCTAGCAGCTTGTCTCTGGGTTCCTCCTACAATGAGCAGTTCTTC.

The chain uses TRBV27 and TRBJ1-5, with 8 nucleotides matching TRBD1. CDR1 and CDR2 (germline): MNHEY, SMNVEV (reference sequence). The trim removed 10 bases at V and 1 base at J, leaving 6 bases unmatched. The CDR3 length is 14 residues. CDR3 nucleotides: TGTGCCACGAACACAGGGGGAAGCAATCAGCCCCAGCATTTT. Encoded protein: CATNTGGSNQPQHF.

This clonotype was seen many times. The CDR3: CASSILRPGELFF. CDR3 coding DNA: TGTGCCAGCAGCATCCTCCGGCCCGGGGAGCTGTTTTTT. The chain is built from TRBV7-2 and TRBJ2-2; D remains ambiguous. Trimming cost V 5 bases and J 6 bases, with 10 bases left between them. Germline CDR1 and CDR2: SGHTA and FQGNSA. There are 13 residues in the CDR3. Full variable domain (missing parts from reference TRBV7-2 and TRBJ2-2): GAGVSQSPSNKVTEKGKDVELRCDPISGHTALYWYRQSLGQGLEFLIYFQGNSAPDKSGLPSDRFSAERTGGSVSTLTIQRTQQEDSAVYLCASSILRPGELFFGEGSRLTVL.

V and J are TRBV10-3 and TRBJ2-3, with 12 bases matching TRBD2. V lost 8 bases, J lost 0 bases, and 9 bases stayed unmatched. The CDR3 loop spans 17 amino acids. Germline values: CDR1 ENHRY, CDR2 SYGVKD. CDR3 sequence (DNA): TGTGCCATCCGGGGCTGGACTAGCGGGGAGAGCACAGATACGCAGTATTTT. This encodes CAIRGWTSGESTDTQYF.

This clonotype was counted a few times. The chain combines TRBV7-9 with TRBJ2-1, with D unclear. V was clipped by 2 bases and J by 9 bases, with 14 bases between them. This CDR3 is 14 amino acids long. From germline, CDR1 is SEHNR and CDR2 FQNEAQ (reference sequence). In nucleotides, the CDR3 is TGTGCCAGCAGCTTACTTTTTAAAACCGGTGAGCAGTTCTTC. This translates into CASSLLFKTGEQFF.

This clonotype was picked up a small number of times. The chain employs TRBV13 and TRBJ1-1; D is perhaps TRBD1 (5 bases). This CDR3 is built from 15 residues. Germline V gene sequence: CDR1 PRHDT, CDR2 FYEKMQ (reference sequence). Between the trimmed V and J ends, which lost 5 bases and 0 bases, there was a span of 13 bases. As DNA, the CDR3 is TGTGCCAGCAGCAGATCGACAGCTCTGAACACTGAAGCTTTCTTT. This gives the protein CASSRSTALNTEAFF.

This clonotype was seen only a few times. The chain recombines TRBV27 with TRBJ2-1, with D hard to call. V was clipped by 0 bases and J by 11 bases, with 11 bases between them. The CDR3 runs 13 residues. Germline CDR1 reads MNHEY; CDR2 reads SMNVEV (reference sequence). CDR3 region: CASSLSPLSKQFF. In DNA form, the CDR3 reads TGTGCCAGCAGTTTATCCCCTTTGAGCAAGCAGTTCTTC.